The 17 T cell receptor beta chains listed next were all sequenced from one sample in a study of persistence of HIV-infected CD4 T cells. These receptors have no known antigen. The immunoSEQ assay was version 4, run in survey mode. Only in-frame clones appear in the TCRdb table, and some are missing; sequencing was by immunoSEQ multiplex PCR. The sample contains 25,000 to 40,000 clones, around four fifths of which appear only once. Cells were stimulated with overlapping HIV-1 Gag 15-mer peptides. Sorted nonresponding memory CD4+ T cells were CD40L-negative, CD69-negative, CD45RO-high. The sequencing here drew on CD4+ T cells sorted from PBMCs after roughly 18-hour stimulation, taken from a patient who received antiretroviral therapy. The source is an adult woman with HIV who was CMV-seropositive.

The chain couples TRBV14 to TRBJ1-1; tentatively, D is TRBD1 (6 bases). The CDR3 sequence is 16 residues long. Germline V gene data show CDR1 as SGHDN and CDR2 as FVKESK. The ends were cut back, 2 bases at V and 0 bases at J, with 13 bases in the middle. In nucleotides, the CDR3 is TGTGCCAGCAGCCAACGCTCAGGGGTTATGAACACTGAAGCTTTCTTT. Translation: CASSQRSGVMNTEAFF.

J is TRBJ1-3 and V is TRBV29-1; D is perhaps TRBD1 (5 bases). Germline V CDR1 and CDR2: SQVTM, ANQGSEA. Between the trimmed V and J ends, which lost 7 bases and 1 base, there was a span of 8 bases. The CDR3 runs 12 residues. CDR3 bases: TGCAGCGGATGGGGGTCTGGAAACACCATATATTTT. Amino acid sequence: CSGWGSGNTIYF.

The rearrangement links TRBV7-5 to TRBJ1-5; TRBD1, the table's D call, was not compared with the DNA. TRBV7-5 is a recognized pseudogene. The CDR3 is made up of 15 amino acids. The CDR3 DNA is TGTGCCAGAAGCCCGACAGGGTGGCGAGGAAAGCCCCAGCATTTT. Protein: CARSPTGWRGKPQHF.

The genes are TRBV10-1 and TRBJ2-2; tentatively, D is TRBD1 (7 bases). Germline V gene sequence: CDR1 WNHNN, CDR2 SYGVQD (reference sequence). CDR3 length: 15 residues. The V gene lost 4 bases and the J gene lost 3 bases, with 12 bases spanning the gap. The CDR3 DNA sequence: TGCGCCAGCAGTGTGACCAGGGGGGACACCGGGGAGCTGTTTTTT. This gives the protein CASSVTRGDTGELFF.

The V and J genes are TRBV9 and TRBJ2-1; 12 positions match TRBD2. This CDR3 region has 12 residues. V was clipped by 3 bases and J by 13 bases; unmatched bases: 2. Germline values: CDR1 SGDLS, CDR2 YYNGEE. Here the CDR3 DNA reads TGTGCCAGCAGCGGGACTAGCGGGAACCAGTTCTTC. Protein sequence: CASSGTSGNQFF.

V is TRBV7-2 and J is TRBJ2-5; 9 nucleotides agree with TRBD2. With V trimmed by 5 bases and J by 6 bases, 16 bases remained unmatched. Per germline, CDR1 SGHTA and CDR2 FQGNSA. This CDR3 has 17 amino acids. CDR3 sequence: CASSLNGAGGPLQTQYF. CDR3 nucleotides: TGTGCCAGCAGCCTGAACGGTGCGGGAGGGCCTCTCCAGACCCAGTACTTC. Based on the CDR3 plus reference TRBV7-2 and TRBJ2-5, the full variable domain is GAGVSQSPSNKVTEKGKDVELRCDPISGHTALYWYRQSLGQGLEFLIYFQGNSAPDKSGLPSDRFSAERTGGSVSTLTIQRTQQEDSAVYLCASSLNGAGGPLQTQYFGPGTRLLVL.

The CDR3 DNA is TGCGCCAGCACCGATCAGGGGGCTTTGAACACTGAAGCTTTCTTT. Protein: CASTDQGALNTEAFF. The chain combines TRBV5-1 with TRBJ1-1; 8 positions match TRBD1. The junction had 7 bases not matched to a gene; V was cut back by 6 bases and J by 0 bases. Germline V gene data show CDR1 as SGHRS and CDR2 as YFSETQ. This CDR3 region has 15 residues.

The table lists this clone with a count of one. CDR3 protein: CASSPSGTGDSGANVLTF. DNA for the CDR3: TGTGCCAGCTCACCATCCGGGACAGGGGACTCTGGGGCCAACGTCCTGACTTTC. The chain uses TRBV18 and TRBJ2-6; 10 bases agree with TRBD1. Germline V lookup: CDR1 KGHSH, CDR2 LQKENI. The ends lost 2 bases at V and 0 bases at J; junction bases unmatched: 4. The CDR3 covers 18 residues.

CDR3 nucleotides: TGTGCCACCAGTGAGGGAGGGAGCGGGAGGGATGAGCAGTTCTTC. Translated: CATSEGGSGRDEQFF. The rearrangement links TRBV24-1 to TRBJ2-1; 10 bases are shared with TRBD2. Germline CDR1 KGHDR, CDR2 SFDVKD. J was trimmed by 8 bases and V by 4 bases; bases with no gene match: 7. The CDR3 extends over 15 amino acids.

The chain recombines TRBV9 with TRBJ2-5, with D perhaps being TRBD1 or TRBD2 (5 bases each). Germline-derived CDR1 and CDR2 are SGDLS and YYNGEE. The length of the CDR3 is 14 residues. The V gene lost 4 bases and the J gene lost 9 bases, with 19 bases spanning the gap. The CDR3 coding sequence is TGTGCCAGCAGCTCATCGACGGGGCCGGTGGCCCAGTACTTC. The encoded protein is CASSSSTGPVAQYF.

The chain recombines TRBV25-1 with TRBJ1-2; the match to TRBD1 covers 7 bases. J gave up 0 bases and V 9 bases, and 13 bases lay outside the gene matches. Germline values: CDR1 MGHDK, CDR2 SYGVNS. The length of the CDR3 is 16 residues. The CDR3, as DNA: TGTGCCAGTTCTAAGGGGGCAGCCGAAGCTAACTATGGCTACACCTTC. Translation gives CASSKGAAEANYGYTF.

This sequence joins TRBV2 and TRBJ2-2; TRBD1 might be the D (6 bases). The germline gives CDR1 SNHLY, CDR2 FYNNEI. The length of the CDR3 is 15 residues. V was pared by 8 bases and J by 5 bases, with 18 bases between. The CDR3 DNA is TGTGCCAGCCTCCCAGGGGCAGGGGTTACCGGGGAGCTGTTTTTT. Amino acid sequence: CASLPGAGVTGELFF. Filled out from reference TRBV2 and TRBJ2-2, the complete variable domain reads EPEVTQTPSHQVTQMGQEVILRCVPISNHLYFYWYRQILGQKVEFLVSFYNNEISEKSEIFDDQFSVERPDGSNFTLKIRSTKLEDSAMYFCASLPGAGVTGELFFGEGSRLTVL.

The chain employs TRBV12-5 and TRBJ1-6; D gene uncertain. This CDR3 is 14 amino acids long. The V and J ends lost 0 bases and 5 bases respectively, with 5 bases between them. CDR1 and CDR2 (germline): LGHNT, FRNRAP. CDR3 in DNA: TGTGCTAGTGGTTTGGTACACGATAATTCACCCCTCCACTTT. Protein product: CASGLVHDNSPLHF.

The chain carries TRBV9 and TRBJ2-3; D could derive from TRBD1 or TRBD2 (5 bases each). The CDR3 extends over 15 amino acids. Trimming took off 0 bases at V and 5 bases at J, with 13 bases between the two ends. Germline lookup yields CDR1 SGDLS and CDR2 YYNGEE. This chain's CDR3 is CASSVGGMGRDTQYF. CDR3 in DNA: TGTGCCAGCAGCGTAGGGGGGATGGGAAGAGATACGCAGTATTTT.

Written as DNA, the CDR3 is TGTGCCTGGGGGAGGGACGGCACAGATACGCAGTATTTT. Translated, it gives CAWGRDGTDTQYF. The chain couples TRBV30 to TRBJ2-3; 7 nucleotides line up with TRBD2. In germline, CDR1 is GTSNPN, CDR2 SVGIG (reference sequence). Trimming took 5 bases from V and 1 from J; bases not matched to a gene: 3. This CDR3 region has 13 residues.

V gene TRBV15 combines with J gene TRBJ1-1, with D hard to call. In germline, CDR1 is LNHNV, CDR2 YYDKDF (reference sequence). The germline V and J ends were trimmed by 0 bases and 6 bases, with 8 bases remaining between them. The CDR3 spans 13 residues. The DNA of the CDR3 is TGTGCCACCAGCAGAGATGGTCGGCCTGAAGCTTTCTTT. Translated, it gives CATSRDGRPEAFF.

The V call is TRBV23-1, the J call TRBJ2-1; D unclear. Being an ORF, TRBV23-1 has a function that is uncertain. V was clipped by 4 bases and J by 13 bases, with 8 bases between them. This CDR3 region has 10 residues. CDR3 sequence reads: CASSLYKQFF. CDR3 nucleotides: TGCGCCAGCAGTCTATATAAACAGTTCTTC.